The 31 T cell receptor beta chains below all came from one sample that was sequenced in a study of blood T cell repertoires in COVID-19. Assay: immunoSEQ multiplex PCR; the TCRdb copy retains only in-frame clones and omits some. The sample lists about 480,000 clones, more than 85% seen once, with under 9.5% in the top ten. Specimen: PBMCs or T cells enriched from blood (not recorded which). The receptor set was obtained from a woman between 55 and 75 years old who had recovered from COVID-19.

This clone was found once. This rearrangement joins TRBV30 to TRBJ2-7; TRBD2 might be the D (6 bases). V shed 3 bases and J shed 2 bases, with 8 bases lying between them. Germline V gene data show CDR1 as GTSNPN and CDR2 as SVGIG (reference sequence). The CDR3 consists of 12 residues. The CDR3: CAWSGGPYEQYF. The CDR3 DNA reads TGTGCCTGGAGCGGGGGTCCCTACGAGCAGTACTTC.

This clone turned up a few times. The chain joins TRBV7-2 to TRBJ1-5, with no clear D. Trimming removed 1 base from V and 7 bases from J, with 8 bases in between. The CDR3 extends over 13 amino acids. From germline, CDR1 is SGHTA and CDR2 FQGNSA. CDR3: CASSLGRAQPQHF. In DNA form, the CDR3 reads TGTGCCAGCAGCTTAGGGAGGGCACAGCCCCAGCATTTT.

This clone has only one observation. The V and J genes are TRBV6-5 and TRBJ1-1, with 8 positions matching TRBD1. Germline trimming cut 8 bases from V and 1 base from J; bases unmatched to any gene: 9. The germline V gene has CDR1 MNHEY and CDR2 SVGAGI. This CDR3 comprises 15 residues. The CDR3 is CASGTGGQGNTEAFF. The CDR3 DNA follows: TGTGCCAGCGGAACAGGGGGACAAGGGAACACTGAAGCTTTCTTT.

V gene TRBV5-1 combines with J gene TRBJ2-7, with D perhaps TRBD2 (5 bases). The germline V gene has CDR1 SGHRS and CDR2 YFSETQ. V was trimmed by 0 bases and J by 10 bases, leaving 14 bases between them. This CDR3 has 13 residues. DNA of the CDR3: TGCGCCAGCAGCTTGGCCACAATGGGGAGACAGTACTTC. This encodes CASSLATMGRQYF.

The V call is TRBV27, the J call TRBJ1-3; tentative D call: TRBD1 (5 bases). The germline V gene encodes CDR1 MNHEY and CDR2 SMNVEV (reference sequence). V was clipped by 6 bases and J by 6 bases, with 12 bases between them. The CDR3 consists of 13 residues. This CDR3 reads CASRPTGLNTIYF. CDR3 in DNA: TGTGCCAGCAGGCCCACAGGCTTAAACACCATATATTTT.

CDR3 sequence reads: CAISGTGGSYNEQFF. The CDR3 DNA reads as TGTGCCATCAGTGGGACAGGGGGCTCCTACAATGAGCAGTTCTTC. The J gene is TRBJ2-1, the V gene TRBV10-3; 10 bases are a match to TRBD1. This CDR3 is 15 amino acids long. V shed 4 bases, J shed 0 bases, and the junction held 0 bases outside the gene matches. Germline V CDR1 and CDR2: ENHRY, SYGVKD.

Concerning this clone itself: The identical CDR3 is also encoded by other nucleotide sequences in the sample. This chain connects TRBV5-1 to TRBJ2-2; D possibly corresponds to TRBD1 (5 bases). The CDR3 loop spans 14 amino acids. The germline CDR1 and CDR2 sequences are SGHRS and YFSETQ. V lost 0 bases and J 5 bases, leaving 8 bases between the germline ends. CDR3 in DNA: TGCGCCAGCAGCTTGGGAGCAGGGACCGGGGAGCTGTTTTTT. Translating gives CASSLGAGTGELFF.

The chain links TRBV5-1 to TRBJ2-7; D uncertain. The CDR3 is 13 amino acids. Trimming stripped 1 base from V and 4 bases from J, with 9 bases between. Per germline, CDR1 SGHRS and CDR2 YFSETQ. The CDR3 DNA reads as TGCGCCAGCAGCTTGATCACGGGTTACGAGCAGTACGTC. This translates into CASSLITGYEQYV.

CDR3 nucleotide sequence: TGTGCCAGCAGCTTCCGGGACAGGACAAACATTCAGTACTTC. Residues: CASSFRDRTNIQYF. This chain connects TRBV7-2 to TRBJ2-4, with TRBD1 matching over 8 bases. The junction had 4 bases not matched to a gene; V was cut back by 3 bases and J by 6 bases. In germline, CDR1 is SGHTA, CDR2 FQGNSA. The CDR3 extends over 14 amino acids. Supplemented by reference TRBV7-2 and TRBJ2-4, the full variable domain reads GAGVSQSPSNKVTEKGKDVELRCDPISGHTALYWYRQSLGQGLEFLIYFQGNSAPDKSGLPSDRFSAERTGGSVSTLTIQRTQQEDSAVYLCASSFRDRTNIQYFGAGTRLSVL.

The table lists this clone with a few counts. The chain recombines TRBV25-1 with TRBJ1-4, with D unclear. Trimming took off 8 bases at V and 2 bases at J, with 12 bases between the two ends. Germline-derived CDR1 and CDR2 are MGHDK and SYGVNS. This CDR3 is 14 amino acids long. The CDR3 here is CASRSLLTNEKLFF. For the CDR3, the DNA is TGTGCCAGCCGTAGTTTGCTGACTAATGAAAAACTGTTTTTT.

This chain uses TRBV2 with TRBJ2-3; TRBD1 aligns across 8 bases. The CDR3 extends over 14 amino acids. V lost 4 bases to trimming and J lost 4 bases; unmatched junction nucleotides: 4. Per germline, CDR1 SNHLY and CDR2 FYNNEI. This CDR3 is CASSGDRGSDTQYF. CDR3 sequence (DNA): TGTGCCAGCAGTGGAGACAGGGGATCAGATACGCAGTATTTT.

This chain links TRBV12-5 with TRBJ2-1; D ambiguous. CDR1 and CDR2 from the germline V gene are LGHNT and FRNRAP. V dropped 2 bases and J dropped 7 bases, with 9 bases sitting between them. The length of the CDR3 is 13 residues. The CDR3, as DNA: TGTGCTAGTGGTTTGCGTATCTTTAATGAGCAGTTCTTC. As protein: CASGLRIFNEQFF.

This chain uses TRBV6-5 with TRBJ1-1; D remains ambiguous. The germline V and J ends were trimmed by 2 bases and 3 bases, with 13 bases remaining between them. CDR1 and CDR2 (germline): MNHEY, SVGAGI. The CDR3 spans 15 residues. The CDR3 sequence is CASSYTRHKDTEAFF. The CDR3 DNA sequence: TGTGCCAGCAGTTACACTCGACACAAGGACACTGAAGCTTTCTTT.

The chain couples TRBV2 to TRBJ2-7, with D possibly being TRBD2 (5 bases). Trimming took off 4 bases at V and 2 bases at J, with 12 bases between the two ends. Looked up from germline, CDR1 is SNHLY and CDR2 is FYNNEI. The CDR3 has 14 residues. CDR3 nucleotide sequence: TGTGCCAGCAGTGTTTTCGGGGTAGCCTACGAGCAGTACTTC. This sequence encodes CASSVFGVAYEQYF.

This clone appeared once. CDR3 sequence reads: CASTPGRSNNEQFF. The CDR3 bases are TGTGCCAGCACCCCGGGGAGGTCAAACAATGAGCAGTTCTTC. The chain combines TRBV2 with TRBJ2-1; D might be TRBD2 (6 bases). The CDR3 is 14 amino acids. Deletions cut 7 bases from V and 5 bases from J, with 15 bases between. CDR1 and CDR2 from the germline V gene are SNHLY and FYNNEI.

This rearrangement joins TRBV28 to TRBJ1-5, with a weak D call TRBD1 (6 bases). Germline assignment: CDR1 MDHEN and CDR2 SYDVKM. This CDR3 is built from 14 residues. V lost 6 bases, J lost 3 bases, and 12 bases lay in between. This CDR3 is CASRTGQPNQPQHF. CDR3 coding DNA: TGTGCCAGCAGGACCGGACAGCCCAATCAGCCCCAGCATTTT.

The rearrangement links TRBV27 to TRBJ2-2; a weak D match, TRBD2 (6 bases). Trimming left V 3 bases short and J 4 bases short, with 12 bases between. The CDR3 extends over 15 amino acids. Germline loops: CDR1 MNHEY, CDR2 SMNVEV (reference sequence). DNA of the CDR3: TGTGCCAGCAGTTTTTCCGGGAGTCGCACCGGGGAGCTGTTTTTT. Encoded protein: CASSFSGSRTGELFF.

The DNA for the CDR3 is TGCGCCAGCAGCCACCGGACAGGCGACACCTCTGGCTACACCTTC. This codes for CASSHRTGDTSGYTF. The rearrangement links TRBV4-1 to TRBJ1-2; 7 bases match TRBD1. CDR1 is MGHRA and CDR2 is YSYEKL in the germline V gene. The V segment lost 3 bases and the J segment 7 bases; nucleotides outside the gene matches: 11. The CDR3 runs to 15 residues.

The CDR3 bases are TGCGCCAGCAGCCTAGCACCGGACAGTCCGGCTGAAGCTTTCTTT. Translating gives CASSLAPDSPAEAFF. This chain links TRBV4-1 with TRBJ1-1; perhaps TRBD1 as D (6 bases). With 4 bases removed from V and 6 bases from J, the gap between germline ends came to 18 bases. There are 15 residues in the CDR3. CDR1 MGHRA and CDR2 YSYEKL come from the germline V gene.

The chain recombines TRBV9 with TRBJ1-6; tentative D call: TRBD1 (6 bases). The CDR3 contains 15 residues. The V gene lost 4 bases and the J gene lost 6 bases, with 14 bases spanning the gap. Germline CDR1 reads SGDLS; CDR2 reads YYNGEE. As DNA, the CDR3 is TGTGCCAGCAGCCCCGGCGGGGGCATTAATTCACCCCTCCACTTT. Residues: CASSPGGGINSPLHF.

This clone was picked up one time. This chain connects TRBV5-4 to TRBJ2-1, with TRBD2 matching 9 bases. This CDR3 region has 15 residues. CDR1 and CDR2 (germline): SGHNT, YYREEE (reference sequence). Trimming took 0 bases from V and 9 from J; bases not matched to a gene: 7. CDR3 DNA: TGTGCCAGCAGCTTGGAGGGCGGGGGGGCCATTGAGCAGTTCTTC. Its translation: CASSLEGGGAIEQFF.

The V gene is TRBV12-3 or TRBV12-4, the J gene TRBJ1-1, with D maybe TRBD1 (5 bases). This CDR3 comprises 13 residues. Deletions cut 5 bases from V and 8 bases from J, with 15 bases between. CDR3 coding DNA: TGTGCCAGCAGTGATACAGGACGGAGCGAAGCTTTCTTT. This translates into CASSDTGRSEAFF.

V gene TRBV19 combines with J gene TRBJ1-1; D uncertain. CDR3 length: 13 amino acids. Per germline, CDR1 LNHDA and CDR2 SQIVND (reference sequence). The V end was cut by 3 bases, the J end by 2 bases, with 7 bases between. CDR3 bases: TGTGCCAGTAGTATTCGGGGAAACACTGAAGCTTTCTTT. This codes for CASSIRGNTEAFF.

This clone came up a few times. The V gene is TRBV5-1, the J gene TRBJ2-3; possible D gene TRBD2, 6 bases. CDR1 is SGHRS and CDR2 is YFSETQ in the germline V gene. V was cut by 4 bases and J by 1 base, with 13 bases left in between. The CDR3 is 15 residues long. The CDR3 loop is CASSPQGLRTDTQYF. The CDR3 DNA sequence: TGCGCCAGCAGCCCGCAGGGACTTCGCACAGATACGCAGTATTTT.

This chain joins TRBV5-1 and TRBJ2-3, with 9 bases lining up with TRBD2. The length of the CDR3 is 13 residues. Germline V gene data show CDR1 as SGHRS and CDR2 as YFSETQ. V was clipped by 5 bases and J by 6 bases; unmatched bases: 4. The CDR3 DNA reads TGCGCCAGCAGACCCGGGACTAGCGATACGCAGTATTTT. Its protein is CASRPGTSDTQYF. Full variable domain (outside the CDR3, taken from reference TRBV5-1 and TRBJ2-3): KAGVTQTPRYLIKTRGQQVTLSCSPISGHRSVSWYQQTPGQGLQFLFEYFSETQRNKGNFPGRFSGRQFSNSRSEMNVSTLELGDSALYLCASRPGTSDTQYFGPGTRLTVL.

The rearrangement uses TRBV5-6 and TRBJ2-7; D gene ambiguous. V gave up 0 bases and J gave up 4 bases, with 11 bases separating them. The germline gives CDR1 SGHDT, CDR2 YYEEEE. CDR3 size: 14 residues. Here the CDR3 reads CASSLGTHSYEQYV. DNA for the CDR3: TGTGCCAGCAGCTTGGGAACTCATTCTTACGAGCAGTACGTC.

In regard to this clone: Other nucleotide sequences from this sample produce the same CDR3. CDR3 region: CASSPGTGNEKLFF. In DNA form, the CDR3 reads TGCGCCAGCAGCCCCGGGACAGGGAATGAAAAACTGTTTTTT. This chain uses TRBV5-1 with TRBJ1-4; 9 nucleotides align to TRBD1. The CDR3 totals 14 residues. Trimming removed 4 bases from V and 5 bases from J; junction bases left unmatched: 3. The V gene's germline CDR1 is SGHRS and CDR2 YFSETQ.

This chain joins TRBV30 and TRBJ1-4; TRBD1 is a possible D gene (5 bases). Germline values: CDR1 GTSNPN, CDR2 SVGIG (reference sequence). The length of the CDR3 is 12 residues. V was shortened by 0 bases and J by 8 bases, with 7 bases between the two germline ends. The CDR3: CAWSVAGEKLFF. The CDR3 bases are TGTGCCTGGAGTGTTGCAGGGGAAAAACTGTTTTTT. Full variable domain (missing parts from reference TRBV30 and TRBJ1-4): SQTIHQWPATLVQPVGSPLSLECTVEGTSNPNLYWYRQAAGRGLQLLFYSVGIGQISSEVPQNLSASRPQDRQFILSSKKLLLSDSGFYLCAWSVAGEKLFFGSGTQLSVL.

This chain links TRBV18 with TRBJ1-2; D possibly corresponds to TRBD1 (6 bases). CDR3 length: 15 residues. Per germline, CDR1 KGHSH and CDR2 LQKENI. Trimming shortened V by 2 bases and J by 1 base, and 11 bases separated the two germline ends. The CDR3 DNA reads TGTGCCAGCTCACCAAACAGGGCTTTTAACTATGGCTACACCTTC. Its protein is CASSPNRAFNYGYTF.

The chain has TRBV13 and TRBJ2-2; TRBD2 agrees at 9 bases. Germline CDR1 and CDR2: PRHDT and FYEKMQ (reference sequence). V lost 5 bases and J lost 3; bases outside the gene matches: 7. The length of the CDR3 is 16 residues. The CDR3 DNA sequence: TGTGCCAGCAGCCTCGGGGTAGCGGGAGACACCGGGGAGCTGTTTTTT. This translates into CASSLGVAGDTGELFF.

V usage is TRBV6-6 and J usage is TRBJ1-5; 11 nucleotides align to TRBD1. Germline CDR1 MNHNY, CDR2 SVGAGI (reference sequence). V lost 5 bases to trimming and J lost 2 bases; unmatched junction nucleotides: 8. The CDR3 runs 17 residues. CDR3 region: CASSPWTGGWGNQPQHF. The DNA for the CDR3 is TGTGCCAGCAGTCCCTGGACAGGGGGCTGGGGCAATCAGCCCCAGCATTTT.